This T cell receptor (beta chain) emerged from a study of spatial heterogeneity in lung cancer. Whole-study context: Raw sequencing reads included, on average, more than 9.5 appearances of each unique TCR and UMI combination.

Each CDR3 protein gets one entry after TCRdb re-called the 5' RACE reads with MiXCR. Of 20,000 to 25,000 distinct CDR3 sequences in the sample, 3.3% were seen once. Noted time point: sample taken at primary tumor resection. Unsorted whole RNA from tumor, nontumor lung or frozen PBMC underwent sequencing. The donors, fewer than 90 patients with untreated early-stage non-small cell lung cancer, provided the samples. Trimming at V came to 8 bases and at J to 7 bases, leaving 8 bases not matched to a gene. The CDR3 is 13 residues long. This clonotype was observed many times. Sequencing used PBMCs, obtained at surgery. The receptor comes from a female donor with early-stage non-small cell lung cancer. The chain employs TRBV12-3 or TRBV12-4 and TRBJ1-5, with TRBD1 matching 7 bases. For the CDR3, the DNA is TGTGCCAGCGGCGACAGGGCGGGCCAGCCCCAGCATTTT. Amino acid sequence: CASGDRAGQPQHF.